The next 5 T cell receptor beta chains were all read from a single sample in a study of blood T cell repertoires in COVID-19. Sequencing used immunoSEQ multiplex PCR; TCRdb keeps in-frame clones, though not all of them. The sample has approximately 360,000 clones, nearly 90% seen once; the top ten hold 6.5%. Sequencing used peripheral blood. All receptors derive from a young man with active or convalescent COVID-19.

The V call is TRBV30, the J call TRBJ2-1; TRBD2 might be the D (5 bases). The CDR3 loop spans 12 amino acids. The V and J ends lost 5 bases and 13 bases respectively, with 18 bases between them. Per germline, CDR1 GTSNPN and CDR2 SVGIG (reference sequence). CDR3 DNA: TGTGCCTGGGGACCAGAAGTGAGGGCCCAGTTCTTC. As protein: CAWGPEVRAQFF.

The rearrangement uses TRBV27 and TRBJ2-5; no clear D. The CDR3 has 14 amino acids. Per germline, CDR1 MNHEY and CDR2 SMNVEV (reference sequence). V was shortened by 1 base and J by 4 bases, with 10 bases between the two germline ends. CDR3: CASSLLLSPETQYF. CDR3 in DNA: TGTGCCAGCAGTTTATTGTTATCCCCAGAGACCCAGTACTTC.

A single count supports this clone. The chain is built from TRBV24-1 and TRBJ2-3; TRBD2 aligns across 7 bases. Per germline, CDR1 KGHDR and CDR2 SFDVKD. Losses at the gene ends were 3 bases for V and 0 bases for J; bases not matched to a gene: 8. CDR3 length: 17 amino acids. CDR3 DNA sequence: TGTGCCACCAGTGATATGGCTAGCGGAACTAGCACAGATACGCAGTATTTT. Translated: CATSDMASGTSTDTQYF.

The rearrangement links TRBV7-2 to TRBJ2-2; TRBD1 matches at 7 bases. After removal of 5 bases from V and 5 bases from J, the junction contained 8 bases not matched to a gene. CDR1 is SGHTA, CDR2 FQGNSA, per germline. The length of the CDR3 is 15 residues. The CDR3 DNA is TGTGCCAGCAGCGTAGGGACAGATTTAACCGGGGAGCTGTTTTTT. Amino acid sequence: CASSVGTDLTGELFF.

The rearrangement uses TRBV18 and TRBJ2-3, with D unclear. V lost 4 bases and J 1 base, leaving 9 bases between the germline ends. Germline CDR1 and CDR2: KGHSH and LQKENI. This CDR3 has 14 amino acids. The chain's CDR3 is CASSQSPGTDTQYF. CDR3 nucleotide sequence: TGTGCCAGCTCACAATCCCCGGGCACAGATACGCAGTATTTT.